A single sample gave rise to the 17 T cell receptor beta chains below, sequenced in a study of tumor and adjacent non-tumor tissue in lung cancer. A modified ARM-PCR protocol with three rounds of nested PCR amplified TCRbeta. From the multiplex PCR reads, TCRdb called clonotypes with MiXCR, one entry per CDR3 protein. Found here are approximately 120,000 distinct CDR3 sequences, roughly 74% of them singletons; the top ten hold more than 35%. This sample's RNA came from whole unsorted tissue. Sequenced: lung tumor tissue. The receptors were sampled from a woman in her sixties or seventies with non-small cell lung cancer.

Worth noting for this clonotype: Lacking the conserved final phenylalanine or tryptophan, this CDR3 likely reflects a read error. The chain joins TRBV11-2 to TRBJ2-7; D tentatively fits TRBD1 or TRBD2 (5 bases each). V was cut by 8 bases and J by 4 bases, with 18 bases left in between. Germline lookup yields CDR1 SGHAT and CDR2 FQNNGV. CDR3 length equals 14 residues. CDR3 loop: CASGWDRGAYEQYY. As DNA, the CDR3 is TGTGCCAGCGGTTGGGACCGCGGAGCATACGAGCAGTACTAC.

A remark on this clonotype: Relative to the germline gene, one junction end is altered; a read error may explain this. V gene TRBV11-1 combines with J gene TRBJ2-2, with 7 bases matching TRBD1. The CDR3 sequence is 16 residues long. Germline values: CDR1 SGHAT, CDR2 FQDESV (reference sequence). This CDR3 is CAGSAWTGVNTGELFF. CDR3 DNA sequence: TGTGCCGGCAGCGCCTGGACAGGAGTGAACACCGGAGAGCTGTTTTTT.

Turning to this clonotype: One base away lies a much larger clone, so this may be a sequencing read error. This chain connects TRBV10-3 to TRBJ1-2, with TRBD1 as a possible D gene (5 bases). The germline V gene has CDR1 ENHRY and CDR2 SYGVKD. CDR3 size: 14 residues. The CDR3 loop is CAVSEGPWNYGYTF. The CDR3, as DNA: TGTGCCGTCAGTGAGGGGCCGTGGAACTATGGCTACACCTTC.

A note on this clonotype: One junction end disagrees with the germline gene, perhaps due to a read error. The chain links TRBV6-6 to TRBJ1-5; D is possibly TRBD1 (6 bases). This CDR3 comprises 15 residues. Germline V lookup: CDR1 MNHNY, CDR2 SVGAGI (reference sequence). Written as DNA, the CDR3 is TGCGCCAGCAGCCCCACCGGGACACACTATCAGCCCCAGCATTTT. It translates to CASSPTGTHYQPQHF.

The table lists this clonotype with a few counts. This rearrangement joins TRBV5-4 to TRBJ1-4; 11 bases match TRBD1. Germline CDR1 SGHNT, CDR2 YYREEE (reference sequence). The CDR3 totals 16 residues. The junction had 8 bases not matched to a gene; V was cut back by 5 bases and J by 5 bases. The DNA of the CDR3 is TGTGCCAGCAGTTGGACAGGGGGCACGGGGAATGAAAAACTGTTTTTT. Translating gives CASSWTGGTGNEKLFF.

Note on this clonotype: A read error may produce the germline difference seen at one junction end. The chain recombines TRBV29-1 with TRBJ1-1, with D uncertain. Germline V gene data show CDR1 as SQVTM and CDR2 as ANQGSEA. This CDR3 has 13 amino acids. The CDR3 coding sequence is TGTAGCGTTGAAGCGGAAATTTACACTGAAGCTTTCTTT. This translates into CSVEAEIYTEAFF.

About this clonotype: At one boundary the junction diverges from the germline segment, which might be a read error. The V and J genes are TRBV20-1 and TRBJ1-2; possibly TRBD1 for D (6 bases). The CDR3 totals 15 residues. Germline V gene data show CDR1 as DFQATT and CDR2 as SNEGSKA (reference sequence). In DNA form, the CDR3 reads TGCAGTGCTAGTTCGGACAGTGGGCGCAGCCATGGATACACCTTC. Residues: CSASSDSGRSHGYTF.

V is TRBV4-3 and J is TRBJ1-1, with D hard to call. The V and J ends lost 0 bases and 3 bases respectively, with 17 bases between them. The length of the CDR3 is 17 residues. CDR1 LGHNA and CDR2 YSLEER come from the germline V gene. The CDR3 spells CASSQDQGLALDTEAFF. The DNA for the CDR3 is TGCGCCAGCAGCCAAGATCAAGGTTTGGCCTTGGACACTGAAGCTTTCTTT.

Concerning this clonotype: A much larger clone differs by one base, so this may be a read error. The V call is TRBV6-2 or TRBV6-3, the J call TRBJ2-3; 7 bases are shared with TRBD2. In germline, CDR1 is MNHEY, CDR2 SVGEGT. The CDR3 is 18 residues long. CDR3 amino acids: CVSSALTPASGRTDTQYF. CDR3 in DNA: TGTGTCAGCAGTGCCCTTACCCCGGCTAGCGGACGCACAGATACGCAGTATTTT.

On this clonotype itself: The final CDR3 position lacks the conserved phenylalanine or tryptophan, pointing to a likely read error. J is TRBJ1-5 and V is TRBV28; 7 nucleotides line up with TRBD1. V shed 5 bases and J 13 bases; nucleotides not matched to a gene: 11. Germline V gene lookup returns CDR1 MDHEN and CDR2 SYDVKM. The CDR3 totals 13 residues. CDR3 residues: CASSPGGGWPQHY. The CDR3 DNA reads as TGTGCCAGCAGTCCAGGAGGGGGCTGGCCTCAGCATTAT.

This clonotype was picked up many times. The gene calls are TRBV6-6 and TRBJ1-1; D ambiguous. V gave up 2 bases and J gave up 3 bases, with 1 base separating them. The CDR3 length is 11 residues. In germline, CDR1 is MNHNY, CDR2 SVGAGI (reference sequence). The CDR3 sequence: CASSYDTEAFF. The CDR3 DNA reads TGTGCCAGCAGTTACGACACTGAAGCTTTCTTT.

For this clonotype: One junction end disagrees with the germline gene, perhaps due to a read error. The rearrangement uses TRBV6-5 and TRBJ2-7; D remains unclear. This CDR3 is built from 15 residues. The V gene's germline CDR1 is MNHEY and CDR2 SVGAGI. The CDR3 coding sequence is TGTGTCAGCAGTTACTCGAACCCAGGAAACTACGAACAGTACTTC. Translation gives CVSSYSNPGNYEQYF.

A few counts support this clonotype. A much larger clone differs by one base, so this may be a read error. This chain connects TRBV6-1 to TRBJ2-3; D is unclear. The CDR3 covers 12 residues. Germline V CDR1 and CDR2: MNHNS, SASEGT. Here the CDR3 DNA reads TGTGCCAGCAGTGAATACACAGATACGCAGTGTTTT. As protein: CASSEYTDTQCF.

A word on this clonotype: Possible read error: a much larger clone is one base away. The chain carries TRBV5-5 and TRBJ2-6, with 9 nucleotides matching TRBD1. CDR3 size: 17 residues. From germline, CDR1 is SGHKS and CDR2 YYEKEE (reference sequence). CDR3 in DNA: TGTGCCAGCAGCACGGGACAGGGAGATTCTGGGGCCAACGCCCTGACTTTC. This sequence encodes CASSTGQGDSGANALTF. Using reference TRBV5-5 and TRBJ2-6 for the parts outside the CDR3, the full variable domain is DAGVTQSPTHLIKTRGQQVTLRCSPISGHKSVSWYQQVLGQGPQFIFQYYEKEERGRGNFPDRFSARQFPNYSSELNVNALLLGDSALYLCASSTGQGDSGANALTFGAGSRLTVL.

The genes are TRBV4-1 and TRBJ2-3; 9 bases match TRBD1. Germline assignment: CDR1 MGHRA and CDR2 YSYEKL. V lost 8 bases, J lost 0 bases, and 18 bases stayed unmatched. The CDR3 loop spans 19 amino acids. The DNA for the CDR3 is TGCGCCAGCTGTCAGAAAGCCCTCGGACAGGGGCTAAGCACAGATACGCAGTATTTT. It encodes CASCQKALGQGLSTDTQYF.

As concerns this clonotype: This may be a read error, as it is one base from a much larger clone. The rearrangement joins TRBV4-3 to TRBJ2-2; 7 nucleotides align to TRBD1. The CDR3 sequence is 16 residues long. Germline lookup yields CDR1 LGHNA and CDR2 YSLEER. V was clipped by 3 bases and J by 7 bases; unmatched bases: 11. The CDR3 DNA reads TGCGCCAGCAGCCATGATAGGGGGCGAACAGTCGGGGAGCTGTTTTTT. Translated: CASSHDRGRTVGELFF.

The chain uses TRBV28 and TRBJ2-7; 7 bases are shared with TRBD1. The CDR3 sequence is 14 residues long. Trimming cost V 3 bases and J 4 bases; bases outside gene matches: 6. CDR1 MDHEN and CDR2 SYDVKM come from the germline V gene. CDR3 residues: CASSFLGTAYEQYF. The DNA for the CDR3 is TGTGCCAGCAGTTTCTTAGGGACAGCGTACGAGCAGTACTTC.